This T cell receptor (beta chain) is drawn from a study of OX40 agonist ivuxolimab in advanced cancers. CDR3 length: 10 amino acids. V dropped 6 bases and J dropped 6 bases, with 7 bases sitting between them. The V gene's germline CDR1 is DFQATT and CDR2 SNEGSKA (reference sequence). TCRdb keeps only in-frame clones here, not all; method: immunoSEQ multiplex PCR. Of roughly 130,000 clones in the sample, about 94% were seen once. On this clone: What it recognizes is unknown.

A history of autoimmune disease or systemic immunosuppression excluded patients. At baseline, cycle 4 day 1, and cycle 7 day 1, blood was sampled. Study results and caveats: Clones of CD4+ and CD8+ blood T cells grew by week 6 at doses of 0.1 to 3.0 mg/kg.

The sequence came from an adult with an advanced solid tumor such as melanoma, head and neck, liver or kidney cancer. The V call is TRBV20-1, the J call TRBJ2-3; D uncertain. This material consisted of CD4+ or CD8+ T cells sorted from blood, taken in a trial of the OX40 agonist ivuxolimab. The CDR3 DNA sequence: TGCAGTGCGGGGTGGGATACGCAGTATTTT. Its translation: CSAGWDTQYF.